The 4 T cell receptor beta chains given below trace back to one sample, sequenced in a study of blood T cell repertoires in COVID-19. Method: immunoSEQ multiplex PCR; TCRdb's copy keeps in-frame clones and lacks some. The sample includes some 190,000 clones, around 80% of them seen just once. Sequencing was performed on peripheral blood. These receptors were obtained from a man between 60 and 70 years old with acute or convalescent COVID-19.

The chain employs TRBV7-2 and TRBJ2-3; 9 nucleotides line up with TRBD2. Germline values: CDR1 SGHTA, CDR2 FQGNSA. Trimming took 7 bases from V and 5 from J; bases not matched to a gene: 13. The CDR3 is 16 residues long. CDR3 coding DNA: TGTGCCAGCACCCTCGGCATTTTGCGGGGGGGAGATACGCAGTATTTT. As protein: CASTLGILRGGDTQYF.

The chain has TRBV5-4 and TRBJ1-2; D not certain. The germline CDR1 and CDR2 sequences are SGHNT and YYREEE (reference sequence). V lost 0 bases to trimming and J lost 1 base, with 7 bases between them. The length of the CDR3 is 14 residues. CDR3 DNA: TGTGCCAGCAGCTTGGCGAGGGTTAACTATGGCTACACCTTC. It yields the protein CASSLARVNYGYTF. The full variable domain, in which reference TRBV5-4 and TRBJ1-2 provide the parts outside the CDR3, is ETGVTQSPTHLIKTRGQQVTLRCSSQSGHNTVSWYQQALGQGPQFIFQYYREEENGRGNFPPRFSGLQFPNYSSELNVNALELDDSALYLCASSLARVNYGYTFGSGTRLTVV.

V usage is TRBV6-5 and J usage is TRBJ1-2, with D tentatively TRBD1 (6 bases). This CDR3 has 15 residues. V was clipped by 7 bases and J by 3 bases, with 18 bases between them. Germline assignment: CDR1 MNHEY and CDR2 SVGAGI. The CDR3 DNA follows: TGTGCCAGCACTCCGGGACACTATAATGACTATGGCTACACCTTC. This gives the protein CASTPGHYNDYGYTF.

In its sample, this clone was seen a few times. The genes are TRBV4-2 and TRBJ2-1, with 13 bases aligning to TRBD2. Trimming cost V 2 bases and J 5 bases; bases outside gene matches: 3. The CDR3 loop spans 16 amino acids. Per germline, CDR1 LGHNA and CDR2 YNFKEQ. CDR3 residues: CASSQTGTSGNNEQFF. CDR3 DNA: TGTGCCAGCAGCCAAACCGGGACTAGCGGGAACAATGAGCAGTTCTTC.